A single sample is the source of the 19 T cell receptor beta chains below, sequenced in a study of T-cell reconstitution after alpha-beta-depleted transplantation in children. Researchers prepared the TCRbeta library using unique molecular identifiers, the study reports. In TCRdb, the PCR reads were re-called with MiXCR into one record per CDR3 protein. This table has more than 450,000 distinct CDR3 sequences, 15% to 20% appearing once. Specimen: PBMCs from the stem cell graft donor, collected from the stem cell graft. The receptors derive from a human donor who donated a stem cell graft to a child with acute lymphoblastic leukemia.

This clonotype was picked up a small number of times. CDR3 residues: CASSGSRVSSYEQYF. The CDR3 DNA follows: TGTGCCAGCAGCGGTAGCCGCGTTAGCTCCTACGAGCAGTACTTC. The rearrangement joins TRBV13 to TRBJ2-7; D is undetermined. CDR1 and CDR2 from the germline V gene are PRHDT and FYEKMQ (reference sequence). Trimming left V 5 bases short and J 0 bases short, with 14 bases between. The length of the CDR3 is 15 residues.

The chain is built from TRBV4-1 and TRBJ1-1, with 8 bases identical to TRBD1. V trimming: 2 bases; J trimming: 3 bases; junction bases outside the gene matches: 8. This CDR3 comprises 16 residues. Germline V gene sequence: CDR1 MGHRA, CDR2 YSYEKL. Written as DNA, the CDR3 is TGCGCCAGCAGCCAAATCTACGGACAGGGTGACACTGAAGCTTTCTTT. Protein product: CASSQIYGQGDTEAFF.

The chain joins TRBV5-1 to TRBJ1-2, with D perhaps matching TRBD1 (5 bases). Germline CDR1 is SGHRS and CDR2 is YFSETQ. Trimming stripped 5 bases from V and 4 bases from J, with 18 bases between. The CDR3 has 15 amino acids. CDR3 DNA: TGCGCCAGCAGTCCCGCGGGGGGGGTTCCCTATGGCTACACCTTC. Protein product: CASSPAGGVPYGYTF.

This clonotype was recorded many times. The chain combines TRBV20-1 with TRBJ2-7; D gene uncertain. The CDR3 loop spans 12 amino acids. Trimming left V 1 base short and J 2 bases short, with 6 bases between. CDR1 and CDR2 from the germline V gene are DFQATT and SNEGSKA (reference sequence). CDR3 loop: CSARVKAYEQYF. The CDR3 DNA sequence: TGCAGTGCTAGAGTTAAGGCCTACGAGCAGTACTTC.

The CDR3 sequence is CATSLRDTIYF. The CDR3 nucleotides read TGTGCCACCTCACTAAGGGACACCATATATTTT. This chain uses TRBV7-9 with TRBJ1-3; D is unresolved. Trimming removed 10 bases from V and 8 bases from J, with 12 bases in between. From germline, CDR1 is SEHNR and CDR2 FQNEAQ (reference sequence). The CDR3 runs 11 residues. The full variable domain, in which reference TRBV7-9 and TRBJ1-3 provide the parts outside the CDR3, is DTGVSQNPRHKITKRGQNVTFRCDPISEHNRLYWYRQTLGQGPEFLTYFQNEAQLEKSRLLSDRFSAERPKGSFSTLEIQRTEQGDSAMYLCATSLRDTIYFGEGSWLTVV.

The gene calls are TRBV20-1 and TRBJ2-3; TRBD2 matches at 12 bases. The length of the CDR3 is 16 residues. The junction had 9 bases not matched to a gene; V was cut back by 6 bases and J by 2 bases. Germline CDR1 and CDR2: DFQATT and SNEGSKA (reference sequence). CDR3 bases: TGCAGTGCCCTATCTAGCGGGAGGGCTTCCACAGATACGCAGTATTTT. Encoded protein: CSALSSGRASTDTQYF.

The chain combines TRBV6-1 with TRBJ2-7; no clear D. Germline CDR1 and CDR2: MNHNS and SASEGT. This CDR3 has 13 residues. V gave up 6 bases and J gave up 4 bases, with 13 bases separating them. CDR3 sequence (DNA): TGTGCCAGCAGGGGCTTCCTCGCATACGAGCAGTACTTC. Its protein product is CASRGFLAYEQYF.

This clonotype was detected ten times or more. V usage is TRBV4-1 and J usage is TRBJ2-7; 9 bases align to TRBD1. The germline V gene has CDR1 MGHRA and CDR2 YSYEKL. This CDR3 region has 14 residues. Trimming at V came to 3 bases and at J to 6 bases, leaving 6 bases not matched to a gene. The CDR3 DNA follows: TGCGCCAGCAGCCACCCGGGGACAGGGTTCGAGCAGTACTTC. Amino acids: CASSHPGTGFEQYF.

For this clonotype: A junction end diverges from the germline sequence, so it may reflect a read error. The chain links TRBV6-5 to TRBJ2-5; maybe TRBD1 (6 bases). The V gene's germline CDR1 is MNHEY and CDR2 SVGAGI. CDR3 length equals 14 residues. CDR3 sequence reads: CDSSYLDRQETQYF. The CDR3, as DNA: TGTGACAGCAGTTACTTGGACAGACAAGAGACCCAGTACTTC.

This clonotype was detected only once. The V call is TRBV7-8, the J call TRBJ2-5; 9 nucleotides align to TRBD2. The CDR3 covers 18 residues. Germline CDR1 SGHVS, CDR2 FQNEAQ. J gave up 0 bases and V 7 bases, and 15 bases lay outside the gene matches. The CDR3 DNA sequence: TGTGCCAGCACCGATCGGGAGCGGGAGGCCGCGTACCAAGAGACCCAGTACTTC. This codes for CASTDREREAAYQETQYF. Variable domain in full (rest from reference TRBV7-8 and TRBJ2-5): GAGVSQSPRYKVAKRGQDVALRCDPISGHVSLFWYQQALGQGPEFLTYFQNEAQLDKSGLPSDRFFAERPEGSVSTLKIQRTQQEDSAVYLCASTDREREAAYQETQYFGPGTRLLVL.

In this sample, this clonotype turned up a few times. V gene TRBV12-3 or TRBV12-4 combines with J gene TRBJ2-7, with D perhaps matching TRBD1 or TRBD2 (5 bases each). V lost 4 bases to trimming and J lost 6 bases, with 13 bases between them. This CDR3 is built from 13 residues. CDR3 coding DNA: TGTGCCAGCAGTTCCTTTGTGGGGACCGAGCAGTACTTC. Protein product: CASSSFVGTEQYF.

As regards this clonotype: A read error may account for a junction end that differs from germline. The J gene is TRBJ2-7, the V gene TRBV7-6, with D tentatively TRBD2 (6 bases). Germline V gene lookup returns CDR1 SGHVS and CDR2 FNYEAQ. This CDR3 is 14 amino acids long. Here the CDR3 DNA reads TGTGCCAGCTCTACCTCGGAGGGGATTAGTGAGCGGTACTTC. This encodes CASSTSEGISERYF.

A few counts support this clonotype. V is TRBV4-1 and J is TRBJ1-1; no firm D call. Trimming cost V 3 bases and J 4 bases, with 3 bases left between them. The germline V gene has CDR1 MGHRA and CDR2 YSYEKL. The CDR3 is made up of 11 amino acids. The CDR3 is CASSHTTEAFF. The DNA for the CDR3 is TGCGCCAGCAGCCACACCACTGAAGCTTTCTTT.

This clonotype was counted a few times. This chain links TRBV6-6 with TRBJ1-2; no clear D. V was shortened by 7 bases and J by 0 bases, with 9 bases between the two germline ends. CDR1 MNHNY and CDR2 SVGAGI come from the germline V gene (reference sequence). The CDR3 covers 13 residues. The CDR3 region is CASTPITNYGYTF. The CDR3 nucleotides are TGTGCCAGCACCCCCATAACTAACTATGGCTACACCTTC.

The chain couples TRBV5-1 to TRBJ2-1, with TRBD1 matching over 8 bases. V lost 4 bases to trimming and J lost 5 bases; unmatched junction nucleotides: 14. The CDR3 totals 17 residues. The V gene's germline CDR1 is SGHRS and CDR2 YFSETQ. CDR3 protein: CASSPGPGTGQDNEQFF. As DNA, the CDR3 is TGCGCCAGCAGCCCAGGCCCTGGGACAGGTCAGGACAATGAGCAGTTCTTC.

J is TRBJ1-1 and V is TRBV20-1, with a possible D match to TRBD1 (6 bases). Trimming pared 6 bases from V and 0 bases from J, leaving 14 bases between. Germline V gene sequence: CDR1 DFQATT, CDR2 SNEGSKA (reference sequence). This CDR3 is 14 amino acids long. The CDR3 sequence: CSASTQGLNTEAFF. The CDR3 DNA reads TGCAGTGCCAGCACGCAGGGGTTGAACACTGAAGCTTTCTTT.

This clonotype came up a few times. CDR3 loop: CASRGGVEQYF. The DNA of the CDR3 is TGTGCCAGCAGAGGGGGGGTCGAGCAGTACTTC. This chain joins TRBV12-3 or TRBV12-4 and TRBJ2-7, with a tentative D call TRBD2 (7 bases). V dropped 6 bases and J dropped 6 bases, with 9 bases sitting between them. The CDR3 consists of 11 residues.

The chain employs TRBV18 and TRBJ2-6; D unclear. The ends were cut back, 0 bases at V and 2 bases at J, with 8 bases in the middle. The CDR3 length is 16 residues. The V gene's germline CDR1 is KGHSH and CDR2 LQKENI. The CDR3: CASSPPGKAGANVLTF. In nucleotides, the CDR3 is TGTGCCAGCTCACCACCAGGCAAGGCTGGGGCCAACGTCCTGACTTTC.

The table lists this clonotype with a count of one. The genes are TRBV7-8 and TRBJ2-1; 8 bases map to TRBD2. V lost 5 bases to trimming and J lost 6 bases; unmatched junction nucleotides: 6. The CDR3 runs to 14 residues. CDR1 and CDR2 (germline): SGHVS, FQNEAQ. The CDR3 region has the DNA TGTGCCAGCAGCCCGGGACTAGGGATCAATGAGCAGTTCTTC. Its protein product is CASSPGLGINEQFF.